This paragraph covers one TCR beta chain sequence. Next came a second PCR, run for about 7 to 12 cycles, which used a sample-barcoded 5' primer along with a J-beta primer mix. Samples each returned at least 2.5 million CDR3-containing paired-end reads. TCRdb independently ran MiXCR on the 5' RACE reads; one entry per CDR3 protein. The sample has over a million distinct CDR3 sequences; approximately 40% are singletons. Whenever a sample was processed, at least 7 million PBMCs were isolated. These data come from a study of blood T cells in healthy people across ages. Germline V gene lookup returns CDR1 MDHEN and CDR2 SYDVKM. CDR3 length: 17 residues. The J segment lost 1 base and the V segment lost 6 bases, leaving 12 bases of the junction unmatched.

The chain has TRBV28 and TRBJ1-1; 9 bases line up with TRBD1. The sequencing input was blood. The clonotype was recovered from a woman aged 18-35 years in good health. The CDR3 nucleotides read TGTGCCAGCAGACGTCCGGGGACAGGGCTAACGAACACTGAAGCTTTCTTT. Protein sequence: CASRRPGTGLTNTEAFF.